What follows is one T cell receptor (beta chain) and its context. Its antigen is currently unknown. The data derive from a study of T cells in tuberculosis. As for the study in general: Sequenced TCRs come from CD1B-GMM tetramer-binding T cells.

The CDR3 sequence is 16 residues long. V was shortened by 4 bases and J by 6 bases, with 16 bases between the two germline ends. Germline assignment: CDR1 KGHSH and CDR2 LQKENI. Latent tuberculosis screening used tuberculin skin test and IGRA at entry. Sequenced by immunoSEQ multiplex PCR; TCRdb stores in-frame clones only, minus some. Among 25,000 to 35,000 clones listed, approximately 93% were seen once. Findings and limits, study-wide: Active tuberculosis cases were adults; controls were adolescents.

The gene calls are TRBV18 and TRBJ1-6; weak D call: TRBD1 (6 bases). The sequence was collected from a donor between 10 and 35 years old with latent tuberculosis or without tuberculosis infection. Source material: PBMCs. The CDR3 sequence is CASSLRDINLNSPLHF. In DNA, the CDR3 is TGTGCCAGCTCACTACGGGACATAAATCTTAATTCACCCCTCCACTTT.